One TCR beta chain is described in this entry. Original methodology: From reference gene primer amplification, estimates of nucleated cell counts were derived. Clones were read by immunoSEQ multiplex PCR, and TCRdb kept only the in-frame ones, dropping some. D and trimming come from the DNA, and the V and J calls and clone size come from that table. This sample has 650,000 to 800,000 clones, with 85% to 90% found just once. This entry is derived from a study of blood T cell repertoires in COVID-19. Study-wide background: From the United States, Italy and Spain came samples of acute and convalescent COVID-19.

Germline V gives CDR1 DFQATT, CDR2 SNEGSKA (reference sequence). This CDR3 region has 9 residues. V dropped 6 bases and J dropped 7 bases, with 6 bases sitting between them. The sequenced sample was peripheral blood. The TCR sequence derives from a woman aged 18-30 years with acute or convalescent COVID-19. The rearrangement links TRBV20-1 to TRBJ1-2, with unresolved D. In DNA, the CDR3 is TGCAGTGCAGCATTTGGCTACACCTTC. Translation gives CSAAFGYTF.